The present entry profiles one TCR beta chain with its context. What it binds is unknown. The sample is drawn from a study of T cell responses to AZD1222 COVID-19 vaccine. Study-level findings and limits: Repertoires were obtained only post-peak T cell response.

The protocol was immunoSEQ multiplex PCR, while the TCRdb copy is restricted to in-frame clones and leaves out a portion. The sample has 150,000 to 200,000 clones, roughly 87% seen once. The junction had 6 bases not matched to a gene; V was cut back by 4 bases and J by 3 bases. The CDR3 covers 14 residues. CDR1 and CDR2 from the germline V gene are SGHKS and YYEKEE (reference sequence). The sequence was collected from an adult who received the AZD1222 COVID-19 vaccine. The chain uses TRBV5-5 and TRBJ2-5, with 7 bases identical to TRBD1. Sequencing used peripheral blood, obtained 28 days after the second AZD1222 dose. The CDR3 bases are TGTGCCAGCAGCCGCGCGACAGGGAAAGAGACCCAGTACTTC. This codes for CASSRATGKETQYF.